The entry below gives a single TCR beta chain sequence along with its context. In the naive CD8 group, cells lacked CD45RO and were positively selected for CCR7, so terminally differentiated effector memory CD45RA+ cells were left out. This specimen comes from a study of shared clonotypes between healthy human individuals. CDR1 and CDR2 from the germline V gene are SGHRS and YFSETQ. The V gene lost 0 bases and the J gene lost 1 base, with 6 bases spanning the gap. The CDR3 is 14 residues long. Sequencing was performed with immunoSEQ multiplex PCR; in TCRdb, only in-frame clones are kept and a portion is missing. The data show about 580,000 clones, roughly 98% seen once.

J is TRBJ2-3 and V is TRBV5-1; D gene ambiguous. The sequence was obtained from a man aged 25 to 40 in good health. Sequences were obtained from naive CD8+ T cells sorted from blood. CDR3 sequence (DNA): TGCGCCAGCAGCTTGGAGTCCCGCACAGATACGCAGTATTTT. This translates into CASSLESRTDTQYF.